Each of the 16 T cell receptor beta chains below was sequenced from the same sample in a study of T-cell reconstitution after alpha-beta-depleted transplantation in children. The library targeted TCRbeta and was prepared with unique molecular identifiers. TCRdb independently ran MiXCR on the PCR reads; one entry per CDR3 protein. The sample has 90,000 to 100,000 distinct CDR3 sequences; 23% are singletons. Sequences were derived from PBMCs, sampled before TCRalphabeta/CD19-depleted stem cell transplant. The receptors shown here come from a boy aged 2 to 9 with acute lymphoblastic leukemia, due to receive a stem cell transplant.

CDR3 loop: CASTQTALNTEAFF. The CDR3 DNA sequence: TGTGCCAGCACCCAGACAGCCTTGAACACTGAAGCTTTCTTT. This chain uses TRBV6-1 with TRBJ1-1, with a possible D match to TRBD1 (5 bases). V lost 7 bases to trimming and J lost 0 bases, with 12 bases between them. CDR3 length: 14 amino acids. Germline V gene sequence: CDR1 MNHNS, CDR2 SASEGT.

This clonotype was recorded once. The rearrangement links TRBV5-1 to TRBJ2-3; no reliable D call. Trimming removed 4 bases at V and 4 bases at J, with 19 bases between. Germline-derived CDR1 and CDR2 are SGHRS and YFSETQ. The length of the CDR3 is 16 residues. The CDR3 is CASSPARFLGPDTQYF. CDR3 nucleotide sequence: TGCGCCAGCAGCCCGGCGCGGTTTTTGGGCCCAGATACGCAGTATTTT.

The chain recombines TRBV5-6 with TRBJ1-3, with D possibly being TRBD1 (6 bases). CDR3 length: 15 residues. Germline V gives CDR1 SGHDT, CDR2 YYEEEE. Between the trimmed V and J ends, which lost 2 bases and 4 bases, there was a span of 13 bases. The CDR3 loop is CASSLADSHGNTIYF. The DNA for the CDR3 is TGTGCCAGCAGCTTAGCGGACAGCCACGGAAACACCATATATTTT.

This clonotype was counted between two and nine times. V is TRBV7-9 and J is TRBJ2-7; 7 nucleotides align to TRBD1. Germline V gene data show CDR1 as SEHNR and CDR2 as FQNEAQ (reference sequence). The CDR3 sequence is 14 residues long. V lost 5 bases to trimming and J lost 3 bases; unmatched junction nucleotides: 7. CDR3 DNA: TGTGCCAGCAGCAAGACAGGGTTGGGCTACGAGCAGTACTTC. It specifies CASSKTGLGYEQYF.

The J gene is TRBJ2-7, the V gene TRBV28; D uncertain. Germline assignment: CDR1 MDHEN and CDR2 SYDVKM. Trimming stripped 5 bases from V and 1 base from J, with 9 bases between. The CDR3 runs 13 residues. The CDR3 loop reads CASSTQKSYEQYF. DNA for the CDR3: TGTGCCAGCAGTACACAGAAATCCTACGAGCAGTACTTC.

Only one count was recorded for this clonotype. The chain couples TRBV7-3 to TRBJ2-5; TRBD2 is a possible D gene (7 bases). V shed 2 bases and J shed 7 bases, with 14 bases lying between them. CDR1 is SGHTA, CDR2 FQGTGA, per germline. CDR3 length: 14 amino acids. CDR3 bases: TGTGCCAGCAGCTTACTCGGGGGGCCAGGGACCCAGTACTTC. Translation: CASSLLGGPGTQYF.

The CDR3 protein is CASSSRLGRYTEAFF. The CDR3 nucleotides are TGTGCCAGCAGCTCCCGTTTGGGACGGTACACTGAAGCTTTCTTT. J is TRBJ1-1 and V is TRBV14; a possible D gene is TRBD1 (5 bases). In germline, CDR1 is SGHDN, CDR2 FVKESK. V lost 5 bases to trimming and J lost 3 bases, with 16 bases between them. This CDR3 comprises 15 residues.

CDR3 sequence (DNA): TGCGCCAGCAGCGGGGACTACAGCTCCTACAATGAGCAGTTCTTC. Protein product: CASSGDYSSYNEQFF. The chain joins TRBV5-1 to TRBJ2-1; 7 bases fit TRBD2. Germline V gene data show CDR1 as SGHRS and CDR2 as YFSETQ. The CDR3 is 15 amino acids. After removal of 4 bases from V and 0 bases from J, the junction contained 4 bases not matched to a gene.

The chain carries TRBV29-1 and TRBJ2-5; TRBD2 matches at 7 bases. V shed 6 bases and J 1 base; nucleotides not matched to a gene: 5. This CDR3 has 13 residues. Germline CDR1 and CDR2: SQVTM and ANQGSEA. The CDR3 DNA is TGCAGCGTGGGGGGGGTCCCCCAAGAGACCCAGTACTTC. Translated: CSVGGVPQETQYF. The full variable domain, completed using reference TRBV29-1 and TRBJ2-5, is SAVISQKPSRDICQRGTSLTIQCQVDSQVTMMFWYRQQPGQSLTLIATANQGSEATYESGFVIDKFPISRPNLTFSTLTVSNMSPEDSSIYLCSVGGVPQETQYFGPGTRLLVL.

The rearrangement joins TRBV20-1 to TRBJ1-5, with D maybe TRBD1 (5 bases). V lost 4 bases to trimming and J lost 5 bases, with 12 bases between them. From germline, CDR1 is DFQATT and CDR2 SNEGSKA (reference sequence). The CDR3 loop spans 13 amino acids. For the CDR3, the DNA is TGCAGTGCTAATACAGGCGGGGATCAGCCCCAGCATTTT. It is translated as CSANTGGDQPQHF.

The chain couples TRBV20-1 to TRBJ1-2; D possibly corresponds to TRBD1 (6 bases). V was clipped by 0 bases and J by 13 bases, with 18 bases between them. Germline CDR1 reads DFQATT; CDR2 reads SNEGSKA (reference sequence). This CDR3 region has 13 residues. The CDR3 coding sequence is TGCAGTGCTAGAGATCCACAGGGCCCCCTTTTCACCTTC. Encoded protein: CSARDPQGPLFTF.

This clonotype came up a few times. The gene calls are TRBV5-1 and TRBJ1-2, with 7 bases lining up with TRBD1. This CDR3 has 17 residues. Unmatched junction bases numbered 14, after V lost 3 bases and J lost 3 bases. The germline V gene has CDR1 SGHRS and CDR2 YFSETQ. The DNA for the CDR3 is TGCGCCAGCAGCTACGGGACAGATTCCACACTTTACTATGGCTACACCTTC. Its translation: CASSYGTDSTLYYGYTF. Complete variable domain (other parts from reference TRBV5-1 and TRBJ1-2): KAGVTQTPRYLIKTRGQQVTLSCSPISGHRSVSWYQQTPGQGLQFLFEYFSETQRNKGNFPGRFSGRQFSNSRSEMNVSTLELGDSALYLCASSYGTDSTLYYGYTFGSGTRLTVV.

The chain has TRBV20-1 and TRBJ1-3; D gene uncertain. With 6 bases removed from V and 2 bases from J, the gap between germline ends came to 17 bases. This CDR3 has 15 residues. In germline, CDR1 is DFQATT, CDR2 SNEGSKA (reference sequence). Here the CDR3 DNA reads TGCAGTGCGATATCGTCGACGGGAGCTGGAAACACCATATATTTT. Translation: CSAISSTGAGNTIYF.

This clonotype was detected only a few times. The gene calls are TRBV9 and TRBJ2-5; 10 bases match TRBD2. Germline-derived CDR1 and CDR2 are SGDLS and YYNGEE. Trimming at V came to 3 bases and at J to 4 bases, leaving 3 bases not matched to a gene. The CDR3 extends over 14 amino acids. CDR3 sequence reads: CASSARLAGETQYF. In DNA, the CDR3 is TGTGCCAGCAGCGCCCGACTAGCGGGAGAGACCCAGTACTTC.

The chain uses TRBV4-1 and TRBJ1-5; D gene ambiguous. Germline CDR1 MGHRA, CDR2 YSYEKL. The V end lost 3 bases, the J end lost 6 bases, and 9 bases lay between the germline ends. CDR3 length: 13 residues. The CDR3 DNA is TGCGCCAGCAGCCAGGTGATTCGTCAGCCCCAGCATTTT. Translating gives CASSQVIRQPQHF.

Of note for this clonotype: One end of the junction is discordant with germline, which a read error may explain. This chain connects TRBV10-3 to TRBJ2-1, with TRBD1 matching over 9 bases. The CDR3 length is 15 residues. Germline V gene sequence: CDR1 ENHRY, CDR2 SYGVKD. The DNA of the CDR3 is TGTGCCATCAGTGCAGGGACAGGGTTCGGTGACGAGCATTTCTTC. Residues: CAISAGTGFGDEHFF.